The T cell receptor beta chain under discussion was sequenced for a study of T cell responses to AZD1222 COVID-19 vaccine. Clones were read by immunoSEQ multiplex PCR, and TCRdb kept only the in-frame ones, dropping some. The data contain 140,000 to 150,000 clones, 88% of them singletons. As regards this clone: What it binds is unknown.

Study results and limitations: In a largely white British group with more females than males, clonal diversity was possibly underestimated.

The CDR3 is 16 amino acids. With 0 bases removed from V and 7 bases from J, the gap between germline ends came to 18 bases. CDR1 is KGHSH, CDR2 LQKENI, per germline. V is TRBV18 and J is TRBJ1-2; D perhaps matches TRBD1 (5 bases). The specimen was peripheral blood, collected on day 0 of AZD1222 vaccination. The TCR originated in an adult in good health. The CDR3 region is CASSPPGQGVLGGYTF. For the CDR3, the DNA is TGTGCCAGCTCACCACCGGGTCAGGGAGTCCTCGGTGGCTACACCTTC. The full variable domain, rest sourced from reference TRBV18 and TRBJ1-2, is NAGVMQNPRHLVRRRGQEARLRCSPMKGHSHVYWYRQLPEEGLKFMVYLQKENIIDESGMPKERFSAEFPKEGPSILRIQQVVRGDSAAYFCASSPPGQGVLGGYTFGSGTRLTVV.